This T cell receptor beta chain was sequenced during a study of response to subunit inactivated influenza vaccine listed by TCRdb under 2018. Regarding the research as a whole: Deep quantitative profiling of the T cell receptor repertoire was used in the study to follow responses to a trivalent subunit inactivated influenza vaccine.

The CDR3 goes from the cysteine to the phenylalanine over 13 residues. Just the 39-base CDR3 DNA is kept, in frame starting at base 1. Between the V and J ends, shortened by 7 bases and 0 bases respectively, the junction contains 11 bases. CDR1 and CDR2 are drawn from the germline V gene: SQVTM, ANQGSEA. In this sample, this clonotype turned up many times. What this receptor recognizes is not known. Base qualities are missing; no much larger clone stands one base away. The method was RT-PCR. Sequencing relied on an Illumina HiSeq 2500. Using fastp trimming at Q25 and MiXCR clonotype assembly, TCRdb reanalyzed the public sequencing data and kept in-frame beta chains. CDR3 protein sequences are deduplicated, and each keeps its most common genes and DNA. The sample table holds 800,000 or so distinct CDR3 sequences, of which 21% were seen once. About a tenth of the sample is held by the ten biggest clonotypes.

What the study reported, not specific to this receptor: The authors suggested that each seasonal influenza vaccination may recruit only a limited number of new T cells.

This TCR was recovered from a man aged 45 to 65 who received an inactivated influenza vaccine. Donor details come from another sample of the same person, matched by shared clones. The sequence links TRBV29-1 to TRBJ2-3; the D gene is possibly TRBD1, with 6 bases matching. The specimen comprised PBMCs from blood, sampled around 5 days after vaccination. Here is the DNA: TGCAGCGCGGACAGAGAGAGCACAGATACGCAGTATTTT. It codes for CSADRESTDTQYF.